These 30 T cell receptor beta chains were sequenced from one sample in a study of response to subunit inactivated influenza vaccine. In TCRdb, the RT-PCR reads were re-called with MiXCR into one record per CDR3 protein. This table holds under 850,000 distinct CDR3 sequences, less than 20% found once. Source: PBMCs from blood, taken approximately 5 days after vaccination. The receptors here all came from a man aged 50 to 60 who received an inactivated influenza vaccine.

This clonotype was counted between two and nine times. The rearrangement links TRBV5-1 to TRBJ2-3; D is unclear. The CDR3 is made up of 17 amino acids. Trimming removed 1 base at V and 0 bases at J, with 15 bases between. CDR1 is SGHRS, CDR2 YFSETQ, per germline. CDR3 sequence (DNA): TGCGCCAGCAGCTTGTTCGCTACTACCTCTAGCACAGATACGCAGTATTTT. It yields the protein CASSLFATTSSTDTQYF.

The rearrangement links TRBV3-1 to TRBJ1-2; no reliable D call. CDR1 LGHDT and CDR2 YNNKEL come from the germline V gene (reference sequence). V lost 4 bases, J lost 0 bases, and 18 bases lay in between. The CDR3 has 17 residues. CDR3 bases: TGTGCCAGCAGCCGGGTCACCGATAACGAGGCTAACTATGGCTACACCTTC. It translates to CASSRVTDNEANYGYTF.

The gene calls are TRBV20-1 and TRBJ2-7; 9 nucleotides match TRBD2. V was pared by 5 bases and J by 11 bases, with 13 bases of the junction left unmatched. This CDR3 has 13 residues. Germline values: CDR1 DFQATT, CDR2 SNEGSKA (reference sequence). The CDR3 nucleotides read TGCAGTGCTTACCGGACTAGCGACTTAAAGAAGTACTTC. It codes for CSAYRTSDLKKYF.

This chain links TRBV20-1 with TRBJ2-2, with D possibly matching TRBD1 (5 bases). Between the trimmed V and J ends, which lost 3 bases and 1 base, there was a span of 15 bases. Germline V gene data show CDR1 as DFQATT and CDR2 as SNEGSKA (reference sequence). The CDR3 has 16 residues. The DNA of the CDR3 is TGCAGTGCTAGTTTGGGGCGCCAGGGGAACACCGGGGAGCTGTTTTTT. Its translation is CSASLGRQGNTGELFF.

CDR3 sequence reads: CASSQDLVFLDEQFF. For the CDR3, the DNA is TGCGCCAGCAGCCAAGACCTAGTGTTTTTGGATGAGCAGTTCTTC. The V gene is TRBV4-3, the J gene TRBJ2-1, with D uncertain. Germline V gene lookup returns CDR1 LGHNA and CDR2 YSLEER. V was pared by 0 bases and J by 8 bases, with 14 bases between. CDR3 size: 15 residues.

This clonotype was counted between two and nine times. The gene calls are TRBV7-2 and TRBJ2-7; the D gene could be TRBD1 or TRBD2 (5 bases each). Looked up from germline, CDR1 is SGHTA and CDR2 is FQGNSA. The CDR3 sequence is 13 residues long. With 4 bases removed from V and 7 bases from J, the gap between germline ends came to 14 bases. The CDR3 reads CASSSGPAGEQYF. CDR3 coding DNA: TGTGCCAGCAGCTCGGGACCGGCGGGTGAGCAGTACTTC.

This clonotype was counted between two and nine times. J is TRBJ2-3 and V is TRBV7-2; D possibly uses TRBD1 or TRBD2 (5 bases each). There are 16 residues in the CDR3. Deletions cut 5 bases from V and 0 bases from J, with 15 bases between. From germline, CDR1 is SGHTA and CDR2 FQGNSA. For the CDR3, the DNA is TGTGCCAGCAGCAGAGGGTCGGGACGAAGCACAGATACGCAGTATTTT. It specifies CASSRGSGRSTDTQYF.

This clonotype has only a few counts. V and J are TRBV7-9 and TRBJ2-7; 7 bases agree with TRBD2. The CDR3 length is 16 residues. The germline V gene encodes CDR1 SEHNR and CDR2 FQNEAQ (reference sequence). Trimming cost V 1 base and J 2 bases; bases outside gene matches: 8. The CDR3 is CASSLGGSGDTYEQYF. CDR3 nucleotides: TGTGCCAGCAGCTTAGGGGGGAGCGGGGATACCTACGAGCAGTACTTC.

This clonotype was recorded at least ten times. The CDR3 spells CASSLGKWDRDTDTQYF. DNA for the CDR3: TGTGCCAGCAGTTTAGGAAAATGGGACAGGGACACAGATACGCAGTATTTT. The chain employs TRBV12-3 or TRBV12-4 and TRBJ2-3; 9 bases match TRBD1. The CDR3 runs to 17 residues. Trimming cost V 1 base and J 2 bases; bases outside gene matches: 7.

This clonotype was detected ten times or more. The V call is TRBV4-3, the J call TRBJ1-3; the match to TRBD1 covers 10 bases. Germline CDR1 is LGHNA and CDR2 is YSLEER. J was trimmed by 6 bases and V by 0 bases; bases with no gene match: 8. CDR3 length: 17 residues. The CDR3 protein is CASSQDRGQGEINTIYF. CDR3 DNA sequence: TGCGCCAGCAGCCAAGACCGTGGACAGGGGGAAATAAACACCATATATTTT.

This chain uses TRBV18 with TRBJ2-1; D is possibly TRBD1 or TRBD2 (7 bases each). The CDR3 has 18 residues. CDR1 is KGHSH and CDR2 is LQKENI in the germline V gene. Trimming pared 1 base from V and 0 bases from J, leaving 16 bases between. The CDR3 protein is CASSPRGGGASSYNEQFF. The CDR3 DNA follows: TGTGCCAGCTCACCACGGGGAGGGGGCGCCAGCTCCTACAATGAGCAGTTCTTC.

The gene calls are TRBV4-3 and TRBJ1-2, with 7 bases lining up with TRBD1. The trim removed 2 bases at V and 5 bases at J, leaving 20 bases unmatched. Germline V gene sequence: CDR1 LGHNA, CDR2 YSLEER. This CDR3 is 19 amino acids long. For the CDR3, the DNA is TGCGCCAGCAGCCAAAAGGGGCCCCGGGACAGAGCTCCCTATTATGGCTACACCTTC. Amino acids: CASSQKGPRDRAPYYGYTF.

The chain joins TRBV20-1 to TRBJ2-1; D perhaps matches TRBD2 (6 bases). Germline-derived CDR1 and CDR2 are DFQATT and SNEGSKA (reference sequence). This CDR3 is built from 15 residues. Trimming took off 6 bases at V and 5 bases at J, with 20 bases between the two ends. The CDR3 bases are TGCAGTGCGGCCACCCGGGGGAATGTCAACAATGAGCAGTTCTTC. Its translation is CSAATRGNVNNEQFF.

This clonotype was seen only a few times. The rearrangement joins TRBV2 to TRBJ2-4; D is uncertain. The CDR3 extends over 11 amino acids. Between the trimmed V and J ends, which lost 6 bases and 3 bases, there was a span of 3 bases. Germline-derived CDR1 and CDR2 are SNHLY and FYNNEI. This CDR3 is CASRDKNIQYF. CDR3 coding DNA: TGTGCCAGCAGGGACAAAAACATTCAGTACTTC.

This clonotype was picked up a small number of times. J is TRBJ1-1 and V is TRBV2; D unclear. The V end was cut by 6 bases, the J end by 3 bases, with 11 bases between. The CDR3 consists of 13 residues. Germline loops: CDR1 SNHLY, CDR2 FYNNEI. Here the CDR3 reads CASRRGIYTEAFF. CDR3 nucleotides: TGTGCCAGCAGACGAGGGATATACACTGAAGCTTTCTTT. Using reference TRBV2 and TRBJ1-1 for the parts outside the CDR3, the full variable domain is EPEVTQTPSHQVTQMGQEVILRCVPISNHLYFYWYRQILGQKVEFLVSFYNNEISEKSEIFDDQFSVERPDGSNFTLKIRSTKLEDSAMYFCASRRGIYTEAFFGQGTRLTVV.

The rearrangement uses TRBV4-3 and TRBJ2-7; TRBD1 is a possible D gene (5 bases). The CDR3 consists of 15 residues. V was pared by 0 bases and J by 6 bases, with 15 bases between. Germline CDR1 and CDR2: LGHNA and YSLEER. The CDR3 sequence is CASSQDYGRAAEQYF. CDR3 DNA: TGCGCCAGCAGCCAAGATTACGGCAGGGCAGCCGAGCAGTACTTC.

CDR3: CSDPPGRSYSNQPQHF. For the CDR3, the DNA is TGCAGCGACCCCCCGGGACGTTCGTATAGCAATCAGCCCCAGCATTTT. The V call is TRBV29-1, the J call TRBJ1-5; perhaps TRBD1 as D (5 bases). This CDR3 has 16 amino acids. Germline CDR1 is SQVTM and CDR2 is ANQGSEA. V was shortened by 7 bases and J by 0 bases, with 19 bases between the two germline ends.

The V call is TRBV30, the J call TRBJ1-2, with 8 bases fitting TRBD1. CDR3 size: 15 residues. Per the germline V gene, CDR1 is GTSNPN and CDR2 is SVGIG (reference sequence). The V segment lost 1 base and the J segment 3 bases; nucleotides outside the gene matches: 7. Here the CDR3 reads CAWSDLNRGYYGYTF. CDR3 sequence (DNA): TGTGCCTGGAGTGACCTAAACAGGGGGTACTATGGCTACACCTTC.

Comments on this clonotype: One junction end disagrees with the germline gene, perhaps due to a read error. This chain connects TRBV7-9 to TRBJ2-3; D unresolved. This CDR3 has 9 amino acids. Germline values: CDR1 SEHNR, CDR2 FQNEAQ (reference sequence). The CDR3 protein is CASSPFLHF. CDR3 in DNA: TGTGCCAGCAGCCCTTTTTTACATTTT.

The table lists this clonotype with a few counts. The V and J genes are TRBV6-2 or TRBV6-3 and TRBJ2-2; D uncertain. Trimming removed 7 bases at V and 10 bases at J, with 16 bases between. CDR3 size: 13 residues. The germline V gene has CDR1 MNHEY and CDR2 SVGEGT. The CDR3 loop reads CASNSPVTPELFF. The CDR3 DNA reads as TGTGCCAGCAATAGCCCCGTGACCCCGGAGCTGTTTTTT.

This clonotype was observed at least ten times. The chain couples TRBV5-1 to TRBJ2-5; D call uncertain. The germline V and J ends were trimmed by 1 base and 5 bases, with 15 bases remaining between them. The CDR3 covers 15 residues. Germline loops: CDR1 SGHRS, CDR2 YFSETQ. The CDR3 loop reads CASSLTGTTRETQYF. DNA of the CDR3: TGCGCCAGCAGCTTGACGGGCACCACCCGTGAGACCCAGTACTTC.

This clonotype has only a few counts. As DNA, the CDR3 is TGTGCCAGCAGCTTATCAAACGACAATGAGCAGTTCTTC. Amino acid sequence: CASSLSNDNEQFF. The rearrangement uses TRBV11-2 and TRBJ2-1; no reliable D call. The V gene lost 2 bases and the J gene lost 5 bases, with 7 bases spanning the gap. The CDR3 runs 13 residues. Germline values: CDR1 SGHAT, CDR2 FQNNGV.

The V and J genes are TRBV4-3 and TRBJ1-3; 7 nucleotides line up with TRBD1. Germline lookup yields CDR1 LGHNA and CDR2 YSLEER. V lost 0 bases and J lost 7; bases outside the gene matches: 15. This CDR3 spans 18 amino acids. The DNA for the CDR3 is TGCGCCAGCAGCCAAGAGGGTCACGGACAGGCGAGACTGAACACCATATATTTT. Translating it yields CASSQEGHGQARLNTIYF.

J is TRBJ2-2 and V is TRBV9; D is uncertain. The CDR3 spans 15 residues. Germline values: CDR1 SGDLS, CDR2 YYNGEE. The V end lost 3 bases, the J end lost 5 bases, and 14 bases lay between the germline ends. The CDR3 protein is CASSAPGMWTGELFF. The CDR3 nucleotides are TGTGCCAGCAGCGCGCCTGGGATGTGGACCGGGGAGCTGTTTTTT.

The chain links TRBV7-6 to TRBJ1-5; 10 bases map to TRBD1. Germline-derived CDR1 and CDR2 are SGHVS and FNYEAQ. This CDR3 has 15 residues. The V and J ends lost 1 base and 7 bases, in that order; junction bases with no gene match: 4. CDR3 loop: CASSLGQGAKQPQHF. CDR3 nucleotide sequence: TGTGCCAGCAGCTTAGGACAGGGGGCCAAACAGCCCCAGCATTTT.

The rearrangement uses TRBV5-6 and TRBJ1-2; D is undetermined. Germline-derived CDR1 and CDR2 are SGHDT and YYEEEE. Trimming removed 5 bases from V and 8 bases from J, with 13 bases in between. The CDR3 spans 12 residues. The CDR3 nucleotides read TGTGCCAGCAGACGGACCGGGTGGGGCTACACCTTC. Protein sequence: CASRRTGWGYTF.

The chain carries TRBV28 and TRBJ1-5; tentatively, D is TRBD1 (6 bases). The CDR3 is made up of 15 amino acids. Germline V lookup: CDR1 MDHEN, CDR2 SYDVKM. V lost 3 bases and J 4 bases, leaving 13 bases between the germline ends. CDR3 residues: CASSFGAGVNQPQHF. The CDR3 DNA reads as TGTGCCAGCAGTTTCGGGGCAGGGGTGAATCAGCCCCAGCATTTT.

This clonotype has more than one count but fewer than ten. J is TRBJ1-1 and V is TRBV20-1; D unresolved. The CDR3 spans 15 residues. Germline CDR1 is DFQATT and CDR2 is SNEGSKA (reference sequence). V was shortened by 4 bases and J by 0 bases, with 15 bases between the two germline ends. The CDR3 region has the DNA TGCAGTGCTAAGCACCTCTCTCCCTTGAACACTGAAGCTTTCTTT. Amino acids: CSAKHLSPLNTEAFF.

CDR3 nucleotides: TGTGCCAGCAGTGGACAGGGTATAGGCGGCGATGAGCAGTTCTTC. Its translation: CASSGQGIGGDEQFF. The chain links TRBV6-1 to TRBJ2-1; TRBD1 matches at 7 bases. The V gene's germline CDR1 is MNHNS and CDR2 SASEGT. The V gene end was trimmed by 4 bases and the J gene end by 8 bases; junction bases not matched to a gene: 11. The CDR3 has 15 residues.

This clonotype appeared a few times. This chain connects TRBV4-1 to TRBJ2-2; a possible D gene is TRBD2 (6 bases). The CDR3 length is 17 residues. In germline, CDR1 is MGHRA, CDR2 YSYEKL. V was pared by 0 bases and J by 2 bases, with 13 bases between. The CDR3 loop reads CASSQDKRRGNTGELFF. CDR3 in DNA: TGCGCCAGCAGCCAAGATAAAAGGAGGGGTAACACCGGGGAGCTGTTTTTT.